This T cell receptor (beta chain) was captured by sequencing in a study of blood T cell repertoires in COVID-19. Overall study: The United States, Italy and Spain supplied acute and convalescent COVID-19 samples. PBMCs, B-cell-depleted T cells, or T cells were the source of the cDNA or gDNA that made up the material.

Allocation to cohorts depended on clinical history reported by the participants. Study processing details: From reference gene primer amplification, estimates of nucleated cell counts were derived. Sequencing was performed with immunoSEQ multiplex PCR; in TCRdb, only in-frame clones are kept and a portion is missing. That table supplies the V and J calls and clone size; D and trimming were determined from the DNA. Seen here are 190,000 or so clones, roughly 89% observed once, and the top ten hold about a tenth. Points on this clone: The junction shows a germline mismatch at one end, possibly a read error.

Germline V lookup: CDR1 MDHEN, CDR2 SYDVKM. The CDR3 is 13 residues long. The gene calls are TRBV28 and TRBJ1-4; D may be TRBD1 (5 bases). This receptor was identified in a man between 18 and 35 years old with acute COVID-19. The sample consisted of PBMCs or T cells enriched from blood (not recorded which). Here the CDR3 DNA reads TGTGCTAGCACCCGACAGACTAATGAAAAACTGTTTTTT. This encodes CASTRQTNEKLFF. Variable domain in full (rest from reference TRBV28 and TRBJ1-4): DVKVTQSSRYLVKRTGEKVFLECVQDMDHENMFWYRQDPGLGLRLIYFSYDVKMKEKGDIPEGYSVSREKKERFSLILESASTNQTSMYLCASTRQTNEKLFFGSGTQLSVL.